This T cell receptor (beta chain) was identified in a study of cytomegalovirus exposure and HLA in healthy donors (dated by TCRdb to 2016 to 2017). For the study in its entirety: An earlier analysis of approximately 640 of the donors reported 250 to 350 Gb of sequence data and 100 million to 140 million unique TCR beta sequences from 150 million to 200 million T cells. An early release that covered roughly 600 HLA-typed donors contained approximately 290 gigabases of sequencing data and about 93 million unique TCR sequences. Of the approximately 400 genotyped donors, over 70% fell in the genetic ancestry cluster associated with self-reported Caucasian donors. The study aimed to test whether cataloging public T cell receptors could reveal signatures of past pathogen exposure. Using immunosequencing, the study profiled T cell repertoires from fewer than 700 subjects and related those repertoires to cytomegalovirus serostatus. Besides the first cohort of roughly 660 subjects, a separate validation cohort made up of roughly 120 different subjects was used. High-throughput TCR immunosequencing, statistical association of individual TCRs with disease status, and machine learning were combined to predict cytomegalovirus infection status. To study patterns of TCR occurrence, a later analysis re-analyzed previously published TCR beta repertoires from around 670 donors and added high-resolution HLA genotyping. Rather than using new phenotypic data, the later analysis identified candidate immune exposures from TCR beta sequences and from how often those sequences occurred across donors. In an earlier analysis of a few hundred of the donors, high-throughput TCR beta sequencing was used to judge whether each TCR beta V gene segment behaved as functional or pseudogenic. Donor age, sex, ethnicity and CMV serostatus were collected together with the repertoire data. A later genetic analysis used genome-wide SNP genotypes for about three fifths of the 666 donors, treating that subset as a discovery cohort. All discovery cohort repertoires had been generated on a single sequencing platform. HLA typing included class I and class II loci at four-digit resolution. Typing coverage differed by locus: A, B, C, DRB1 and DQB1 were typed in about 629-640 donors, DQA1 in around 500, DPA1 in approximately 600, and DPB1 in just under 480. Four or five DR-DQ haplotypes were handled as single units for association and clustering, since linkage in the cohort was strong. Among about 400 genotyped donors of the cohort, an average of around 250,000 unique TCR beta nucleotide sequences was sequenced per donor, of which 15% to 20% were non-productive. Broad study findings and their caveats: This cohort had only TCR beta chains sequenced, and the lack of alpha or paired-chain data limited which features could be detected. The earlier analysis of about 600 of the donors excluded roughly 17 rarely observed V segments, including chromosome 9 orphons, because counts were too low. While some public TCRs were present in many individuals, most TCR sequences turned up only very rarely across donors. Correlated functional status among segregating V segments might be attributable to linkage disequilibrium, but an unknown experimental factor could not be ruled out. When HLA alleles, especially DR and DQ, strongly co-occurred, TCR associations were difficult to assign to individual alleles. The classifier was reported to diagnose cytomegalovirus status with high specificity and sensitivity in both the original and validation cohorts. Because some donors lacked HLA typing at each locus, the association tests relied only on the typed subset. A later analysis associated roughly 17,000 TCR beta sequences with specific HLA alleles at a false discovery rate of 0.05. The authors suggested that the approach could potentially be generalized to other disease states and immunological phenotypes. In a later analysis, HLA-associated TCR beta chains showed more clonal expansion and lower generation probabilities than non-associated chains that were equally common. Several of the top co-occurrence clusters appeared to be linked to parvovirus B19, influenza, CMV and Epstein-Barr virus, according to a later analysis. The sequencing pipeline was judged likely to have produced a cluster of highly shared sequence variants as a technical artifact. A further reported finding was that TCR beta sequences accurately predicted the HLA-A and HLA-B alleles for most subjects in the first cohort. According to a later analysis, TCR association rates differed among HLA loci, with DRB1 alleles showing the most associated TCRs and HLA-C alleles showing the fewest. V-gene and J-gene trimming of TCR beta chains was associated with a missense DCLRE1C variant in a later genetic analysis, and the association was replicated in an independent cohort. For the cohort, immune exposure information was limited to CMV serostatus. Roughly uniform sequencing depth across donors was assumed in presence/absence analyses, although this assumption may not hold. According to a later analysis, most CMV-associated TCR beta chains appeared to be HLA-restricted, and the HLA associations seemed to be driven largely by CMV exposure. Because the 87-base-pair reads could not distinguish some IMGT-functional V segments, including TRBV6-2 and TRBV6-3, those segments were excluded. According to a later genetic analysis, donors in an Asian-associated ancestry cluster had fewer N-insertions in productive TCRs than the roughly 700-donor mean. In vitro tests confirmed that a few of the cytomegalovirus-associated TCR beta chains recognize cytomegalovirus antigens. Broadly in line with IMGT annotations, most TCR beta V segments showed up in productive rearrangements about 87% or about 30% of the time in an earlier analysis of several hundred of the donors. The study gave a list of around 170 TCR beta chains associated with cytomegalovirus.

Library preparation was by the immunoSEQ multiplex PCR assay. A mixture of 60 forward primers for TCR Vbeta segments and 13 reverse primers for TCR Jbeta segments was used in the multiplex PCR. Amplification of the CDR3 region of rearranged TCR beta genes was performed with a multiplex PCR assay on genomic DNA. On the Illumina HiSeq System, the amplified TCR beta libraries were sequenced as 87-base-pair reads. The authors processed their data as follows. In a later analysis, tens of millions of unique TCR beta chains were counted across the 500 to 850 repertoires, and about 9.9 million of these chains were shared by at least two donors. To remove PCR and sequencing errors, raw reads were error-corrected and collapsed into unique sequences using a nearest-neighbor algorithm that merged closely related sequences. V, D and J gene segments were assigned by aligning CDR3 sequences to IMGT reference sequences. Each retained sequence needed at least a six-nucleotide match to both a V gene segment and a J gene segment. Rearrangements were classified as productive when the CDR3 lacked stop codons and remained in frame with V and J, and all other rearrangements were classified as non-productive. CDR3 was defined by IMGT convention, running from the second conserved V-encoded cysteine to the conserved J-encoded phenylalanine. In an earlier analysis of 550 to 650 of the donors, sequences lacking an unambiguous match to a single V gene segment were excluded. An earlier analysis of fewer than 750 of the donors classified V segments as functional when productive rearrangements were above 56.7% and as segregating when the standard deviation between donors was above 5%. A statistical classification framework was built for diagnosing cytomegalovirus status from the catalog of TCR beta chain sequences. A later analysis assigned V and J genes by comparing TCR nucleotide sequences with IMGT/GENE-DB human TR gene sequences. A later analysis assigned CDR3 sequences and most-parsimonious VDJ recombination scenarios with the TCRdist pipeline. In a later analysis, each TCR beta chain was defined by its CDR3 amino acid sequence together with its V-gene family, and reads without a unique V-gene family were excluded. A later analysis removed 550 to 650 highly shared, low-generation-probability nucleotide sequences to deal with suspected cross-contamination and a sequencing artifact. In a later analysis, a clonal expansion index for each public chain was calculated from normalized within-repertoire ranks of inferred template counts. In a later analysis, generation probabilities were computed with a VDJ recombination model fitted to out-of-frame rearrangements, and the resulting probabilities were checked against IGoR. A later analysis scored TCR-TCR, TCR-HLA and TCR-CMV co-occurrence with hypergeometric tests, applying a repertoire-size bias correction to TCR pairs. In a later analysis, false discovery rates were estimated by permuting HLA or CMV assignments 20 times. In a later analysis, co-occurring TCRs were grouped using DBSCAN, and TCRdist sequence similarity was added for clustering within HLA-allele-positive subsets. Repertoires with fewer than 30,000 or more than 120,000 public chains were left out of co-occurrence clustering, as were five repertoires with anomalous nucleotide sharing. In TCRdb, the immuneACCESS table is reduced to in-frame sequences with V and J assigned. These tables do not hold every clone; where another copy was compared, an unresolved V gene accounts for under half, and the others remain unexplained. That table furnishes V, J and clone size, whereas the DNA furnished D and trimming. This sample comprises fewer than 200,000 clones, more than 70% of them detected only once. The top ten clonotypes cover 1.5% of the sample.

This clone was seen more than once but under ten times. Its recognized antigen is unknown. Qualities for individual bases were not recorded, and no much larger clone is one base off. CDR3 length: 20 amino acids, cysteine to phenylalanine. Only the CDR3 DNA stays, 60 bases, in frame from base 1. In total, fewer than 750 healthy bone marrow donors made up the cohort. All cohort members were sampled while nominally healthy, although unrecorded immune exposures were likely present. The donor was CMV seronegative and was included in the group of several hundred seronegative cohort members. Each donor provided a peripheral blood sample, and peripheral blood mononuclear cells were used for TCR beta sequencing. Genomic DNA was extracted from the blood cell samples with the Qiagen DNeasy Blood Extraction Kit.

What was sequenced was PBMCs. Recombination linked TRBV21-1 to TRBJ1-2; the table's D gene call, TRBD1, was not cross checked with the DNA. TRBV21-1 is marked as a pseudogene. The receptor was isolated from a male donor in good health and CMV-seronegative. The sequenced DNA is TGTGCCAGCAGCAAATCGGGCAATACAGGGGGAGACACTGCTTGCCATGGCTACACCTTC. This translates into CASSKSGNTGGDTACHGYTF.